These T cell receptor beta chains were read from a single sample in a study of T cells in Graves' hyperthyroidism and ophthalmopathy. One entry per CDR3 protein results from TCRdb running MiXCR on the multiplex PCR reads. This sample has a few hundred thousand distinct CDR3 sequences, with 20% to 25% found just once. Sample: blood. The receptor source for this set is a man over 45 with Graves' hyperthyroidism. Both conserved end residues are part of each CDR3.

v_call: TRBV3-1; j_call: TRBJ2-7; cdr3_aa: CASSPYRDSSYEQYF
v_call: TRBV29-1; j_call: TRBJ2-3; cdr3_aa: CSVEEVGTDTQYF
v_call: TRBV30; j_call: TRBJ2-1; cdr3_aa: CAWEGLPSSYNEQFF
v_call: TRBV12-3/TRBV12-4; j_call: TRBJ2-1; cdr3_aa: CASSPLAGAGLSEQFF
v_call: TRBV24-1; j_call: TRBJ1-4; cdr3_aa: CATSLPLVPNEKLFF
v_call: TRBV11-2; j_call: TRBJ2-1; cdr3_aa: CASSPPGLVYNEQFF
v_call: TRBV28; j_call: TRBJ1-5; cdr3_aa: CASRYSGTAYNQPQHF
v_call: TRBV28; j_call: TRBJ1-6; cdr3_aa: CASSLLTSGLHF
v_call: TRBV6-2/TRBV6-3; j_call: TRBJ2-5; cdr3_aa: CASSRTGLAGVETQYF
v_call: TRBV15; j_call: TRBJ2-7; cdr3_aa: CARGGATGHPYEQYF